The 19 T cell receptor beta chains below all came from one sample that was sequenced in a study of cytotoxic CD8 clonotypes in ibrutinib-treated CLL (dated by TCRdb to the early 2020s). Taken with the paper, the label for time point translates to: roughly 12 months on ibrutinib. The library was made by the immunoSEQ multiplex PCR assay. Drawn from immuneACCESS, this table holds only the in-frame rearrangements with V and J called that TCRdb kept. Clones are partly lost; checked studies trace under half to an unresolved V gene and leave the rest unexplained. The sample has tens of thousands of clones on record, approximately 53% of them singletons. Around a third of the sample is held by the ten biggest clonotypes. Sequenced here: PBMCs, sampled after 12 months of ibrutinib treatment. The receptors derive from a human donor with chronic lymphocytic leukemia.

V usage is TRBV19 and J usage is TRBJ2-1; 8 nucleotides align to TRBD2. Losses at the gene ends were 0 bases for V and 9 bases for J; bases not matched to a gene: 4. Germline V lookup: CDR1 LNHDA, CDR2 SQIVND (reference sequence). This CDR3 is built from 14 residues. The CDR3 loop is CASSIEPSGLEQFF. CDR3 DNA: TGTGCCAGTAGTATAGAGCCTAGCGGGCTTGAGCAGTTCTTC.

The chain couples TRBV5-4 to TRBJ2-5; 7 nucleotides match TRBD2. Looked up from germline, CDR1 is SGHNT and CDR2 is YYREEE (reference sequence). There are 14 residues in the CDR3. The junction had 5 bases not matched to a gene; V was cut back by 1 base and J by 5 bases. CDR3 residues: CASSLPGGGETQYF. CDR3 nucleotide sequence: TGTGCCAGCAGCTTGCCGGGAGGAGGGGAGACCCAGTACTTC.

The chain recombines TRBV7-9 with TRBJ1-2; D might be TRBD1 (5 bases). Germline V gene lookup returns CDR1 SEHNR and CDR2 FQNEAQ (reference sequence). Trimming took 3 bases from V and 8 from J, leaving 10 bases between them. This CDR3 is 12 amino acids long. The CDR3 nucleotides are TGTGCCAGCAGCTTGACAGTTCAAGGCTACACCTTC. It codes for CASSLTVQGYTF.

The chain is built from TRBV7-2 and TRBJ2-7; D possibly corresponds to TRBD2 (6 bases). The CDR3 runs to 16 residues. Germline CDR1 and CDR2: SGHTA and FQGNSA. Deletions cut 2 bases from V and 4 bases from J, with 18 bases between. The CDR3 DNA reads TGTGCCAGCAGCTTACGTGTCGGGACTGGAACATACGAGCAGTACTTC. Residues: CASSLRVGTGTYEQYF.

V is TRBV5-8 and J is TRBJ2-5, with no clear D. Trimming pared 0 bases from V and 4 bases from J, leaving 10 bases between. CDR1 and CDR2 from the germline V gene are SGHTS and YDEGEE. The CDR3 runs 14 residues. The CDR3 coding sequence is TGTGCCAGCAGCTTGGCTGAGGTTAGAGAGACCCAGTACTTC. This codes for CASSLAEVRETQYF. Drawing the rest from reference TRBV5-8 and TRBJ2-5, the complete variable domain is EAGVTQSPTHLIKTRGQQATLRCSPISGHTSVYWYQQALGLGLQFLLWYDEGEERNRGNFPPRFSGRQFPNYSSELNVNALELEDSALYLCASSLAEVRETQYFGPGTRLLVL.

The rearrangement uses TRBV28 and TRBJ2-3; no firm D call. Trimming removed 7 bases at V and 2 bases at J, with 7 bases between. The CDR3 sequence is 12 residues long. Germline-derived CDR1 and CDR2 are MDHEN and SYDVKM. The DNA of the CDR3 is TGTGCCAGCACGATCGACACAGATACGCAGTATTTT. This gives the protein CASTIDTDTQYF.

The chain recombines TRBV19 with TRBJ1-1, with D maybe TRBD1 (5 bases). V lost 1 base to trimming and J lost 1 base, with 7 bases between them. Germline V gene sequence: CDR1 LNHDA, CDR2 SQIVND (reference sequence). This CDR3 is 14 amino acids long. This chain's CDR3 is CASSIVGANTEAFF. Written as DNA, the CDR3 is TGTGCCAGTAGTATAGTTGGGGCGAACACTGAAGCTTTCTTT.

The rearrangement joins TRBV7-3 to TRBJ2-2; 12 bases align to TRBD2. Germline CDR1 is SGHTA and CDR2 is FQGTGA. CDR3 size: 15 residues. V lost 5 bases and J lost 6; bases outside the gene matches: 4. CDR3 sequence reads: CASSATSGSSGELFF. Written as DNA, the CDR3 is TGTGCCAGCAGCGCGACTAGCGGGAGTTCCGGGGAGCTGTTTTTT. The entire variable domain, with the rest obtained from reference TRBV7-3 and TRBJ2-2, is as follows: GAGVSQTPSNKVTEKGKYVELRCDPISGHTALYWYRQSLGQGPEFLIYFQGTGAADDSGLPNDRFFAVRPEGSVSTLKIQRTERGDSAVYLCASSATSGSSGELFFGEGSRLTVL.

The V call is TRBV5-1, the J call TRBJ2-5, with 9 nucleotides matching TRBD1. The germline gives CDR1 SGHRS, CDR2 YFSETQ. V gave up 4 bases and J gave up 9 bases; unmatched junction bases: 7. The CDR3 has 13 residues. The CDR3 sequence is CASSTGTGRAQYF. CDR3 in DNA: TGCGCCAGCAGCACCGGGACAGGGCGGGCCCAGTACTTC.

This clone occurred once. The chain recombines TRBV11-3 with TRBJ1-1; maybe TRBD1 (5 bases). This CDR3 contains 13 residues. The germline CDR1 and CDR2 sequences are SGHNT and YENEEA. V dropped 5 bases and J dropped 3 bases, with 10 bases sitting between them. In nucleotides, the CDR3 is TGTGCCAGCAGCCCCCGGGGGGACACTGAAGCTTTCTTT. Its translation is CASSPRGDTEAFF. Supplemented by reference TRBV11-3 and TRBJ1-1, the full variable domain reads EAGVVQSPRYKIIEKKQPVAFWCNPISGHNTLYWYLQNLGQGPELLIRYENEEAVDDSQLPKDRFSAERLKGVDSTLKIQPAELGDSAVYLCASSPRGDTEAFFGQGTRLTVV.

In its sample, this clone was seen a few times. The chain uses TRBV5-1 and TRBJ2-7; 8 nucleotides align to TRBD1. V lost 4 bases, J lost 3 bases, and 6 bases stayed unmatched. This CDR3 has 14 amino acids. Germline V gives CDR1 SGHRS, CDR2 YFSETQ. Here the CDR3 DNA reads TGCGCCAGCAGCCTAGGGACAGGTGGCTACGAGCAGTACTTC. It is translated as CASSLGTGGYEQYF.

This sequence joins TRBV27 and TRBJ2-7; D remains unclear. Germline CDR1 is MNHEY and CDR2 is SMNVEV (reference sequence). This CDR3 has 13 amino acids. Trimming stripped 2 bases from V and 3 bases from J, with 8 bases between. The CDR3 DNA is TGTGCCAGCAGTTTAGGAAATGACTACGAGCAGTACTTC. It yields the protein CASSLGNDYEQYF.

CDR3 region: CATSRPWDNYYGYTF. The CDR3 DNA follows: TGTGCCACCAGCAGACCGTGGGACAATTACTATGGCTACACCTTC. This sequence joins TRBV15 and TRBJ1-2; tentatively, D is TRBD1 (6 bases). Germline V gene sequence: CDR1 LNHNV, CDR2 YYDKDF (reference sequence). The ends were cut back, 2 bases at V and 3 bases at J, with 13 bases in the middle. The CDR3 loop spans 15 amino acids.

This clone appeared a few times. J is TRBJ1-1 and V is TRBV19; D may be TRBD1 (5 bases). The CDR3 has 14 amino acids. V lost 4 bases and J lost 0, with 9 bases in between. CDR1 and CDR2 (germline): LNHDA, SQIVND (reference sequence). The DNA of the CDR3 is TGTGCCAGTAGTACAGGGATGGTGAACACTGAAGCTTTCTTT. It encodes CASSTGMVNTEAFF.

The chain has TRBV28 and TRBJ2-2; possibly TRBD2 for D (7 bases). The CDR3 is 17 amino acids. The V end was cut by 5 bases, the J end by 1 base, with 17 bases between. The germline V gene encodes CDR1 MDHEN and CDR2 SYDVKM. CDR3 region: CASSGPGASGNTGELFF. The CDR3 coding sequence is TGTGCCAGCAGTGGACCGGGGGCTAGCGGGAACACCGGGGAGCTGTTTTTT.

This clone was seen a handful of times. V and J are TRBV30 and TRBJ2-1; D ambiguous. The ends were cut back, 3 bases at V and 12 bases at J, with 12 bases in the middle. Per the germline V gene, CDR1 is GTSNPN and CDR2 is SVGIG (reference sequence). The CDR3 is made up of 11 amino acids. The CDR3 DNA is TGTGCCTGGAGGGTGGCAATTGGGCAGTTCTTC. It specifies CAWRVAIGQFF.

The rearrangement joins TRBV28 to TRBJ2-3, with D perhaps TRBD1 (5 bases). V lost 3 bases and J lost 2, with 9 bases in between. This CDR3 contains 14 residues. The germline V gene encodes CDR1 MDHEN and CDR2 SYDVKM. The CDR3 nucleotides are TGTGCCAGCAGTTTCCCAGGGTACACAGATACGCAGTATTTT. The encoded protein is CASSFPGYTDTQYF.

In DNA, the CDR3 is TGTGCCAGCTACGGGACTACCTACAATGAGCAGTTCTTC. Translating it yields CASYGTTYNEQFF. This sequence joins TRBV6-7 and TRBJ2-1; 7 bases are a match to TRBD2. TRBV6-7 counts as an open reading frame of uncertain function. With 8 bases clipped from V and 2 bases from J, the junction kept 3 bases outside the gene matches. The CDR3 consists of 13 residues.

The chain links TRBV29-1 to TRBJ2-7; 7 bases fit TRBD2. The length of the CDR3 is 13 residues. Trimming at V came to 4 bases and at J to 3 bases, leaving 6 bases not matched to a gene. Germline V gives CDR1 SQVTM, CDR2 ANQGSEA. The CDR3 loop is CSVAQLAGYEQYF. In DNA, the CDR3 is TGCAGCGTTGCACAATTAGCGGGCTACGAGCAGTACTTC.